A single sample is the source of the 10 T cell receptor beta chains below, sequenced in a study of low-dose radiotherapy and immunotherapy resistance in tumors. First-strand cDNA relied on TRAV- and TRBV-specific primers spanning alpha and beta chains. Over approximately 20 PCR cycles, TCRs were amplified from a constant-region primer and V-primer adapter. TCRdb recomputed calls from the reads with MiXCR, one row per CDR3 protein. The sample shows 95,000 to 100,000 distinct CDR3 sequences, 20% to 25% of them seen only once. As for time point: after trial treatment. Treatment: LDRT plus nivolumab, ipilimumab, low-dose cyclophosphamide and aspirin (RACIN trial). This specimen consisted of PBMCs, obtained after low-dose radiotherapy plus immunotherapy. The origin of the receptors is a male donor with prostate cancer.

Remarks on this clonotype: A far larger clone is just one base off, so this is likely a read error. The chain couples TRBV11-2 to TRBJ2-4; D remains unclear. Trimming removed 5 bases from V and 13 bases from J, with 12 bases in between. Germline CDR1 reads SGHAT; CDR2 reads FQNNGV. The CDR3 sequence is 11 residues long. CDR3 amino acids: CASSGGTEQYF. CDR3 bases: TGTGCCAGCAGCGGTGGTACTGAGCAGTACTTC.

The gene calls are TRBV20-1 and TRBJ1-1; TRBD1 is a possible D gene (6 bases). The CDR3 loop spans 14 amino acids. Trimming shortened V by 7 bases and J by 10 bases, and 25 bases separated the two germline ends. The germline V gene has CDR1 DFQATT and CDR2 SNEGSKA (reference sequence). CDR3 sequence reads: CSVTPRGQGRGAFF. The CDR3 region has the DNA TGCAGTGTCACGCCCCGGGGGCAGGGGCGAGGAGCTTTCTTT.

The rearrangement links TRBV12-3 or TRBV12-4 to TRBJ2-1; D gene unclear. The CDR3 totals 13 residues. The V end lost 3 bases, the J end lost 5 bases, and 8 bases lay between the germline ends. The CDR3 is CASSLVTNNEQFF. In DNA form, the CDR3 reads TGTGCCAGCAGTTTGGTGACAAACAATGAGCAGTTCTTC.

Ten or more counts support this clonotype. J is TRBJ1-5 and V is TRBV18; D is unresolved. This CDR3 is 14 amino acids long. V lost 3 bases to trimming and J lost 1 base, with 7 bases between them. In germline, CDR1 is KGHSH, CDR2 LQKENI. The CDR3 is CASSPEQSNQPQHF. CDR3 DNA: TGTGCCAGCTCACCCGAACAGAGCAATCAGCCCCAGCATTTT.

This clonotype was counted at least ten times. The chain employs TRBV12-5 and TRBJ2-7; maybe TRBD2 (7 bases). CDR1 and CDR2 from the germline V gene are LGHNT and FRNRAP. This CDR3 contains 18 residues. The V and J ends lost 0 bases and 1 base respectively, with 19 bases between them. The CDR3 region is CASGLVVTGGPRSYEQYF. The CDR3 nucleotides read TGTGCTAGTGGTTTGGTAGTTACCGGGGGGCCAAGATCCTACGAGCAGTACTTC.

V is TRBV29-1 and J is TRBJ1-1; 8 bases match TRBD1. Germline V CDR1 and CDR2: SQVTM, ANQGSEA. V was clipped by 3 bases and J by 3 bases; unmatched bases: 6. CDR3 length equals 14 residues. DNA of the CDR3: TGCAGCGTTGAGGTCAGGGGGCTGCACACTGAAGCTTTCTTT. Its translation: CSVEVRGLHTEAFF. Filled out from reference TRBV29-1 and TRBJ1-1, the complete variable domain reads SAVISQKPSRDICQRGTSLTIQCQVDSQVTMMFWYRQQPGQSLTLIATANQGSEATYESGFVIDKFPISRPNLTFSTLTVSNMSPEDSSIYLCSVEVRGLHTEAFFGQGTRLTVV.

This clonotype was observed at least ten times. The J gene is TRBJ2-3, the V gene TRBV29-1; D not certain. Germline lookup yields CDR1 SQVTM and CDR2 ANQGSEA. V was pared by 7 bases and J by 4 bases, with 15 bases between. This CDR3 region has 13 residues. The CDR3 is CSACPVSADTQYF. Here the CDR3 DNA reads TGCAGCGCCTGTCCCGTCAGCGCAGATACGCAGTATTTT.

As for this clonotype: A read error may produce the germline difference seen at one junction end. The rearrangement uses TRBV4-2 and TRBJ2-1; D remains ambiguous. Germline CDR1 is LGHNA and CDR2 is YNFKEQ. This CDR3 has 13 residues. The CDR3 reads CASSQARENVQFF. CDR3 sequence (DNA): TGTGCCAGCAGTCAGGCCCGAGAGAATGTGCAGTTCTTC.

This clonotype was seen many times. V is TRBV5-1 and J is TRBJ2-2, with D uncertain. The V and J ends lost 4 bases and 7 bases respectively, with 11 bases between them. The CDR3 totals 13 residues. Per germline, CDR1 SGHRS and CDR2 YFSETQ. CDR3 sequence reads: CASSVGPVGELFF. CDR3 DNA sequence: TGCGCCAGCAGCGTGGGTCCGGTCGGGGAGCTGTTTTTT.

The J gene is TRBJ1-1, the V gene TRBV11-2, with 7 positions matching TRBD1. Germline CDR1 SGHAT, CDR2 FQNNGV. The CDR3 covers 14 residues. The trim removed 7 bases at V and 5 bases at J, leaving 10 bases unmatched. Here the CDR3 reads CASILGGSKTEAFF. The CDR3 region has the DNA TGTGCCAGCATCCTAGGGGGCTCGAAGACTGAAGCTTTCTTT.